This T cell receptor (beta chain) was captured by sequencing in a study of CD8 T cells in ankylosing spondylitis. General study results and limits: Significant enrichment of disease-linked clones was reported in matched ankylosing spondylitis synovial fluid. Disease-linked clones bore a CD8+ phenotype and were relatively rare in peripheral blood.

Quantitative 5'-RACE was performed with molecular barcodes, and it yielded the TCR beta libraries. Each CDR3 protein is one row after TCRdb ran MiXCR on the 5' RACE reads. There are under 250,000 distinct CDR3 sequences in the sample; approximately 8% occur only once, and 4.8% lies in the top ten. This CDR3 has 16 residues. Germline V gene sequence: CDR1 DFQATT, CDR2 SNEGSKA (reference sequence). Points on this clonotype: The antigen is not known. At one of its ends the junction is not consistent with the germline gene, which may arise from a read error.

This TCR was recovered from a female donor with ankylosing spondylitis or in good health (not recorded which). J is TRBJ2-3 and V is TRBV20-1; TRBD2 might be the D (6 bases). The specimen sequenced was blood, either unsorted or a sorted T cell fraction (not recorded which). CDR3 residues: CCAGDGGSGPTDTQYF. CDR3 nucleotides: TGCTGTGCTGGAGATGGAGGGAGCGGGCCCACAGATACGCAGTATTTT.